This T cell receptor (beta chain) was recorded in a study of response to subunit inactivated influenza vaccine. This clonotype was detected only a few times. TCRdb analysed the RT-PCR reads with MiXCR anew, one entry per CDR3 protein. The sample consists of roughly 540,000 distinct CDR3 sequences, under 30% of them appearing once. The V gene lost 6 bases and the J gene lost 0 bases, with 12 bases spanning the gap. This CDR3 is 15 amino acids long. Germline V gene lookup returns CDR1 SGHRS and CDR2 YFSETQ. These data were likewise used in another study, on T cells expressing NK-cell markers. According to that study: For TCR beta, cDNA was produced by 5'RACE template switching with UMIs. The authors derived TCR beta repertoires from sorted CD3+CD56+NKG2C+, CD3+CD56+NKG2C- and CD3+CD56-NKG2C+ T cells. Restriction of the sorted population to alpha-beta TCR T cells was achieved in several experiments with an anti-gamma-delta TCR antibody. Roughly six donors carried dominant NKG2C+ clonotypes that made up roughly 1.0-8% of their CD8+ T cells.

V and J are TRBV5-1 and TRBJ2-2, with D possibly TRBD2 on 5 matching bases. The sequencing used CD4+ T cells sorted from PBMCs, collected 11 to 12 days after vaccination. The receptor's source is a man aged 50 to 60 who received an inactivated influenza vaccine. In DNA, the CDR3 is TGCGCCAGCATTGGAGGCCGAACGAACACCGGGGAGCTGTTTTTT. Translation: CASIGGRTNTGELFF.